These T cell receptor beta chains were read from a single sample in a study of early T cells in non-severe SARS-CoV-2 infection. TCRdb recomputed calls from the 5' RACE reads with MiXCR, one row per CDR3 protein. The sample shows around 70,000 distinct CDR3 sequences, more than 10% of them seen only once. What was sequenced was whole blood. These TCRs come from an adult who was a healthcare worker with PCR-confirmed SARS-CoV-2 infection or an uninfected control (not recorded which). Each CDR3 is given with its conserved first and last residue. A D gene is named only where the DNA matches it firmly. Clone size is shown for a subset of rows, as once, few, many or a class of expanded clone.

CDR3aa: CSPLGEPEAFF
CDR3nt: TGCAGCCCGCTAGGGGAACCTGAAGCTTTCTTT
d_gene: -
j_gene: TRBJ1-1
v_gene: TRBV20-1
len: 11
abundance: few

CDR3aa: CAGGETGFYEQYF
CDR3nt: TGTGCCGGTGGGGAAACAGGGTTCTACGAGCAGTACTTC
d_gene: -
j_gene: TRBJ2-7
v_gene: TRBV6-4
len: 13
abundance: many

CDR3aa: CASTQSPDNEKLFF
CDR3nt: TGTGCCAGCACCCAGTCGCCCGATAATGAAAAACTGTTTTTT
d_gene: -
j_gene: TRBJ1-4
v_gene: TRBV7-9
len: 14
abundance: -

CDR3aa: CASRQEGTEAFF
CDR3nt: TGTGCCAGTCGACAGGAGGGTACTGAAGCTTTCTTT
d_gene: -
j_gene: TRBJ1-1
v_gene: TRBV19
len: 12
abundance: -

CDR3aa: CAWSPRGAYEQYF
CDR3nt: TGTGCCTGGAGTCCTCGGGGTGCCTACGAGCAGTACTTC
d_gene: -
j_gene: TRBJ2-7
v_gene: TRBV30
len: 13
abundance: -

CDR3aa: CASNPGTGAYEQYF
CDR3nt: TGTGCCAGCAACCCCGGGACAGGTGCCTACGAGCAGTACTTC
d_gene: TRBD1
j_gene: TRBJ2-7
v_gene: TRBV6-5
len: 14
abundance: -

CDR3aa: CASRSLRGVDEQFF
CDR3nt: TGTGCCAGCAGATCCTTAAGGGGGGTCGATGAGCAGTTCTTC
d_gene: -
j_gene: TRBJ2-1
v_gene: TRBV5-4
len: 14
abundance: many

CDR3aa: CAISESTTGYGYTF
CDR3nt: TGTGCCATCAGTGAGTCTACGACAGGCTATGGCTACACCTTC
d_gene: -
j_gene: TRBJ1-2
v_gene: TRBV10-3
len: 14
abundance: many

CDR3aa: CASSPGDPNYGYTF
CDR3nt: TGTGCCAGCTCACCAGGGGATCCTAACTATGGCTACACCTTC
d_gene: -
j_gene: TRBJ1-2
v_gene: TRBV18
len: 14
abundance: -

CDR3aa: CASSEWQGAGYTF
CDR3nt: TGTGCCAGCAGTGAGTGGCAGGGGGCTGGCTACACCTTC
d_gene: TRBD1
j_gene: TRBJ1-2
v_gene: TRBV6-1
len: 13
abundance: -

CDR3aa: CASSDSHLMGSEAFF
CDR3nt: TGCGCCAGCAGTGATTCTCACCTGATGGGTTCTGAAGCTTTCTTT
d_gene: -
j_gene: TRBJ1-1
v_gene: TRBV10-2
len: 15
abundance: many

CDR3aa: CASSPLAGDTEAFF
CDR3nt: TGTGCCAGCTCACCTCTCGCGGGGGACACTGAAGCTTTCTTT
d_gene: -
j_gene: TRBJ1-1
v_gene: TRBV18
len: 14
abundance: few

CDR3aa: CASRSGDRNTEAFF
CDR3nt: TGCGCCAGCAGGTCGGGGGATAGGAACACTGAAGCTTTCTTT
d_gene: -
j_gene: TRBJ1-1
v_gene: TRBV5-1
len: 14
abundance: many

CDR3aa: CASRPGQAGANVLTF
CDR3nt: TGTGCCAGCAGGCCCGGCCAGGCGGGGGCCAACGTCCTGACTTTC
d_gene: -
j_gene: TRBJ2-6
v_gene: TRBV6-5
len: 15
abundance: many

CDR3aa: CASSLAVYNEQFF
CDR3nt: TGTGCCAGCAGCTTAGCTGTCTACAATGAGCAGTTCTTC
d_gene: -
j_gene: TRBJ2-1
v_gene: TRBV7-6
len: 13
abundance: few

CDR3aa: CASSGATYQPQHF
CDR3nt: TGTGCCAGCAGTGGGGCGACCTATCAGCCCCAGCATTTT
d_gene: -
j_gene: TRBJ1-5
v_gene: TRBV12-3/TRBV12-4
len: 13
abundance: many

CDR3aa: CASSLSSGLSSYEQYF
CDR3nt: TGTGCCAGCAGCTTATCTTCAGGGCTGAGCTCCTACGAGCAGTACTTC
d_gene: -
j_gene: TRBJ2-7
v_gene: TRBV7-6
len: 16
abundance: many

CDR3aa: CASSLIPAVVNEQFF
CDR3nt: TGTGCCAGCAGTTTGATTCCAGCGGTGGTCAATGAGCAGTTCTTC
d_gene: -
j_gene: TRBJ2-1
v_gene: TRBV27
len: 15
abundance: many

CDR3aa: CASSLGDRAYGYTF
CDR3nt: TGTGCCAGCAGCTTAGGGGACAGGGCCTATGGCTACACCTTC
d_gene: TRBD1
j_gene: TRBJ1-2
v_gene: TRBV7-2
len: 14
abundance: few

CDR3aa: CSVRTRGDNYGYTF
CDR3nt: TGCAGCGTTCGGACTAGGGGGGATAACTATGGCTACACCTTC
d_gene: -
j_gene: TRBJ1-2
v_gene: TRBV29-1
len: 14
abundance: -

CDR3aa: CASSVGRGPLNMNTEAFF
CDR3nt: TGCGCCAGCAGTGTGGGCAGGGGACCATTGAATATGAACACTGAAGCTTTCTTT
d_gene: -
j_gene: TRBJ1-1
v_gene: TRBV10-2
len: 18
abundance: -

CDR3aa: CASSFPGTGRNTIYF
CDR3nt: TGTGCCAGCAGCTTCCCCGGGACAGGGCGCAACACCATATATTTT
d_gene: TRBD1
j_gene: TRBJ1-3
v_gene: TRBV7-9
len: 15
abundance: -

CDR3aa: CAWSVLSIGQGSEMDTQYF
CDR3nt: TGTGCCTGGAGTGTACTATCAATTGGACAGGGAAGTGAGATGGATACGCAGTATTTT
d_gene: TRBD1
j_gene: TRBJ2-3
v_gene: TRBV30
len: 19
abundance: many

CDR3aa: CASSSGGAGGNYGYTF
CDR3nt: TGTGCCAGCAGTAGCGGCGGGGCAGGGGGGAACTATGGCTACACCTTC
d_gene: TRBD1
j_gene: TRBJ1-2
v_gene: TRBV6-2/TRBV6-3
len: 16
abundance: -

CDR3aa: CSAQRGFEQYF
CDR3nt: TGCAGTGCGCAGCGGGGCTTCGAGCAGTACTTC
d_gene: TRBD2
j_gene: TRBJ2-7
v_gene: TRBV20-1
len: 11
abundance: many

CDR3aa: CSVERDYTEAFF
CDR3nt: TGCAGCGTTGAACGGGATTACACTGAAGCTTTCTTT
d_gene: -
j_gene: TRBJ1-1
v_gene: TRBV29-1
len: 12
abundance: few

CDR3aa: CASSLAGRDYEQYF
CDR3nt: TGTGCCAGCAGCTTAGCCGGCAGGGACTACGAGCAGTACTTC
d_gene: -
j_gene: TRBJ2-7
v_gene: TRBV11-2
len: 14
abundance: -

CDR3aa: CASSIDGRGHTF
CDR3nt: TGTGCCAGTAGTATAGACGGCAGGGGACACACCTTC
d_gene: -
j_gene: TRBJ1-2
v_gene: TRBV19
len: 12
abundance: many

CDR3aa: CAISESNQGGYTF
CDR3nt: TGTGCCATCAGTGAGTCGAACCAGGGGGGCTACACCTTC
d_gene: -
j_gene: TRBJ1-2
v_gene: TRBV10-3
len: 13
abundance: -

CDR3aa: CASSYGKNTGELFF
CDR3nt: TGTGCCAGCAGTTACGGGAAGAACACCGGGGAGCTGTTTTTT
d_gene: -
j_gene: TRBJ2-2
v_gene: TRBV6-5
len: 14
abundance: -

CDR3aa: CASSLRTANTGELFF
CDR3nt: TGTGCCAGCAGCCTGCGGACAGCGAACACCGGGGAGCTGTTTTTT
d_gene: -
j_gene: TRBJ2-2
v_gene: TRBV6-6
len: 15
abundance: many

CDR3aa: CASSERDRGRGYTF
CDR3nt: TGTGCCAGCAGTGAGAGGGACAGGGGGCGAGGCTACACCTTC
d_gene: TRBD1
j_gene: TRBJ1-2
v_gene: TRBV6-1
len: 14
abundance: many

CDR3aa: CSVHSGHDEQYF
CDR3nt: TGCAGCGTTCACTCGGGTCATGACGAGCAGTACTTC
d_gene: -
j_gene: TRBJ2-7
v_gene: TRBV29-1
len: 12
abundance: many

CDR3aa: CASSLVSSGGNEQFF
CDR3nt: TGCGCCAGCAGCTTGGTCTCTAGCGGGGGCAATGAGCAGTTCTTC
d_gene: TRBD2
j_gene: TRBJ2-1
v_gene: TRBV5-1
len: 15
abundance: -

CDR3aa: CSARSGGGIPNYGHTF
CDR3nt: TGCAGTGCTAGATCCGGGGGGGGCATCCCTAACTATGGCCACACCTTC
d_gene: -
j_gene: TRBJ1-2
v_gene: TRBV20-1
len: 16
abundance: -

CDR3aa: CRAEKGLTEAFF
CDR3nt: TGCAGGGCAGAGAAAGGGCTCACTGAAGCTTTCTTT
d_gene: -
j_gene: TRBJ1-1
v_gene: TRBV20-1
len: 12
abundance: once

CDR3aa: CASSTGGLQPQHF
CDR3nt: TGTGCCAGCAGCACAGGGGGCCTTCAGCCCCAGCATTTT
d_gene: TRBD1
j_gene: TRBJ1-5
v_gene: TRBV3-1
len: 13
abundance: many

CDR3aa: CASSLGTGNTGELFF
CDR3nt: TGTGCCAGCAGCTTGGGGACAGGGAACACCGGGGAGCTGTTTTTT
d_gene: TRBD1
j_gene: TRBJ2-2
v_gene: TRBV7-6
len: 15
abundance: many

CDR3aa: CAISDRGGYEQYF
CDR3nt: TGTGCCATCAGCGACAGGGGCGGCTACGAGCAGTACTTC
d_gene: TRBD1
j_gene: TRBJ2-7
v_gene: TRBV10-3
len: 13
abundance: few

CDR3aa: CSINYEQYF
CDR3nt: TGCAGCATTAACTACGAGCAGTACTTC
d_gene: -
j_gene: TRBJ2-7
v_gene: TRBV29-1
len: 9
abundance: few

CDR3aa: CASRPTGAGNQPQHF
CDR3nt: TGTGCCAGCAGACCCACGGGAGCAGGCAATCAGCCCCAGCATTTT
d_gene: -
j_gene: TRBJ1-5
v_gene: TRBV27
len: 15
abundance: few

CDR3aa: CASSEQGVEAFF
CDR3nt: TGTGCCAGCAGTGAACAGGGGGTTGAAGCTTTCTTT
d_gene: TRBD1
j_gene: TRBJ1-1
v_gene: TRBV2
len: 12
abundance: -

CDR3aa: CASSLGLSTDTQYF
CDR3nt: TGTGCCAGCAGTTTAGGCCTGAGCACAGATACGCAGTATTTT
d_gene: -
j_gene: TRBJ2-3
v_gene: TRBV27
len: 14
abundance: few

CDR3aa: CASTPRASQGREQYF
CDR3nt: TGTGCCAGTACCCCTCGGGCCTCTCAGGGTCGCGAGCAGTACTTC
d_gene: -
j_gene: TRBJ2-7
v_gene: TRBV19
len: 15
abundance: few

CDR3aa: CASSLGTAVNSPLHF
CDR3nt: TGTGCCAGCAGCCTAGGGACAGCTGTGAATTCACCCCTCCACTTT
d_gene: TRBD1
j_gene: TRBJ1-6
v_gene: TRBV7-8
len: 15
abundance: many

CDR3aa: CAWSVGGSLGSPLHF
CDR3nt: TGTGCCTGGAGTGTTGGGGGATCGCTGGGATCACCCCTCCACTTT
d_gene: -
j_gene: TRBJ1-6
v_gene: TRBV30
len: 15
abundance: -

CDR3aa: CASSGQLTSYNEQFF
CDR3nt: TGTGCCAGCAGTGGGCAGCTCACCTCCTACAATGAGCAGTTCTTC
d_gene: -
j_gene: TRBJ2-1
v_gene: TRBV2
len: 15
abundance: many

CDR3aa: CASRPTSVPYNEQFF
CDR3nt: TGTGCCAGCAGGCCTACTAGCGTGCCCTACAATGAGCAGTTCTTC
d_gene: TRBD2
j_gene: TRBJ2-1
v_gene: TRBV6-2/TRBV6-3
len: 15
abundance: few

CDR3aa: CSARAPGQGLRTEAFF
CDR3nt: TGCAGTGCTAGAGCCCCCGGACAGGGGTTAAGGACTGAAGCTTTCTTT
d_gene: TRBD1
j_gene: TRBJ1-1
v_gene: TRBV20-1
len: 16
abundance: few

CDR3aa: CASSSRTSGGTDTQYF
CDR3nt: TGTGCCAGCAGCTCAAGGACTAGCGGGGGAACAGATACGCAGTATTTT
d_gene: TRBD2
j_gene: TRBJ2-3
v_gene: TRBV11-2
len: 16
abundance: many

CDR3aa: CASSAPMTGGYGYTF
CDR3nt: TGTGCCAGCAGCGCACCCATGACAGGGGGCTATGGCTACACCTTC
d_gene: TRBD1
j_gene: TRBJ1-2
v_gene: TRBV7-2
len: 15
abundance: -